Listed here are 17 T cell receptor beta chains from one sample, sequenced in a study of T cell repertoires in cytomegalovirus infection. TCRdb independently ran MiXCR on the reads; one entry per CDR3 protein. The table has roughly 300,000 distinct CDR3 sequences, roughly 9.5% seen once; the top ten hold about 4.5%. The sample comprised PBMCs. The source of these receptors is a human donor in good health (CMV status not recorded). Some clones in this sample may be carry-over from other donors' samples.

This clonotype appeared many times. The chain is built from TRBV7-2 and TRBJ1-6; the D is unclear. V was shortened by 3 bases and J by 6 bases, with 15 bases between the two germline ends. The CDR3 contains 16 residues. Per the germline V gene, CDR1 is SGHTA and CDR2 is FQGNSA. The CDR3, as DNA: TGTGCCAGCAGCTTCGGGCCGATAACTACTAATTCACCCCTCCACTTT. Protein product: CASSFGPITTNSPLHF.

As concerns this clonotype: A much larger clone lies one base from this, so it may be a read error. The chain is built from TRBV7-8 and TRBJ2-7, with D hard to call. Trimming removed 2 bases from V and 2 bases from J, with 7 bases in between. This CDR3 has 13 amino acids. Germline V gene sequence: CDR1 SGHVS, CDR2 FQNEAQ. This CDR3 is CASSLQETYEQYF. In nucleotides, the CDR3 is TGTGCCAGCAGCTTACAGGAGACCTACGAGCAGTACTTC.

V is TRBV6-2 or TRBV6-3 and J is TRBJ2-7; D may be TRBD1 or TRBD2 (6 bases each). The CDR3 length is 13 residues. V shed 0 bases and J shed 6 bases, with 9 bases lying between them. Germline CDR1 MNHEY, CDR2 SVGEGT. CDR3 loop: CASSYSGGGEQYF. The CDR3 DNA is TGTGCCAGCAGTTACTCAGGAGGGGGCGAGCAGTACTTC.

This clonotype has a count of ten or more. CDR3 amino acids: CASSEFSPGLVPQHF. In DNA form, the CDR3 reads TGTGCCAGCAGTGAATTCTCCCCAGGGCTTGTCCCCCAGCATTTT. The chain combines TRBV12-3 or TRBV12-4 with TRBJ1-5, with D perhaps TRBD1 (5 bases). The V end lost 5 bases, the J end lost 10 bases, and 21 bases lay between the germline ends. The length of the CDR3 is 15 residues.

This clonotype was found a few times. The rearrangement links TRBV19 to TRBJ1-5; no clear D gene. CDR3 length equals 14 residues. Germline V gives CDR1 LNHDA, CDR2 SQIVND (reference sequence). Trimming shortened V by 5 bases and J by 0 bases, and 8 bases separated the two germline ends. The CDR3 here is CASSPPFSNQPQHF. CDR3 sequence (DNA): TGTGCCAGTAGTCCCCCCTTTAGCAATCAGCCCCAGCATTTT.

This clonotype has ten or more counts. At one end, the junction sequence differs from germline, possibly due to a read error. This sequence joins TRBV11-2 and TRBJ2-3, with 11 bases matching TRBD2. CDR3 length equals 14 residues. CDR1 is SGHAT and CDR2 is FQNNGV in the germline V gene. The CDR3 region has the DNA TGTGCCAGCAGCTTAGCGGTAGCGGGGGGGCTTGCCTCTTTT. Its protein is CASSLAVAGGLASF.

This clonotype was picked up a small number of times. V gene TRBV20-1 combines with J gene TRBJ2-1, with a tentative D call TRBD2 (7 bases). CDR1 DFQATT and CDR2 SNEGSKA come from the germline V gene (reference sequence). Trimming shortened V by 3 bases and J by 2 bases, and 20 bases separated the two germline ends. This CDR3 is built from 17 residues. CDR3 amino acids: CSASPRGAIQTYNEQFF. In nucleotides, the CDR3 is TGCAGTGCTAGCCCCCGGGGGGCGATTCAGACCTACAATGAGCAGTTCTTC.

In its sample, this clonotype was seen a few times. The chain couples TRBV29-1 to TRBJ2-7, with 14 bases matching TRBD2. Germline V gene data show CDR1 as SQVTM and CDR2 as ANQGSEA. The CDR3 consists of 15 residues. V trimming: 4 bases; J trimming: 6 bases; junction bases outside the gene matches: 8. CDR3 amino acids: CSVGLAGGLGFEQYF. The CDR3 nucleotides read TGCAGCGTTGGACTAGCGGGGGGGCTTGGTTTCGAGCAGTACTTC.

Many counts were recorded for this clonotype. The V call is TRBV28, the J call TRBJ2-1; weak D call: TRBD2 (5 bases). Trimming pared 7 bases from V and 6 bases from J, leaving 16 bases between. The germline V gene encodes CDR1 MDHEN and CDR2 SYDVKM. This CDR3 contains 14 residues. The CDR3 coding sequence is TGTGCCAGCAATCCGACGGGGTCGAGCAATGAGCAGTTCTTC. Protein product: CASNPTGSSNEQFF.

In its sample, this clonotype was seen many times. The CDR3: CASSSGSYGYTF. The CDR3 DNA reads TGTGCCAGCAGTTCAGGGTCCTATGGCTACACCTTC. V usage is TRBV28 and J usage is TRBJ1-2; D might be TRBD1 (5 bases). From germline, CDR1 is MDHEN and CDR2 SYDVKM. The CDR3 has 12 amino acids. The germline V and J ends were trimmed by 4 bases and 4 bases, with 7 bases remaining between them.

There are a few counts of this clonotype. The chain couples TRBV7-9 to TRBJ2-1, with 14 bases lining up with TRBD2. Trimming cost V 4 bases and J 8 bases; bases outside gene matches: 10. The CDR3 spans 17 residues. CDR1 and CDR2 from the germline V gene are SEHNR and FQNEAQ (reference sequence). The CDR3 loop is CASSSRLAGGPVDEQFF. The DNA for the CDR3 is TGTGCCAGCAGCTCTCGACTAGCGGGAGGGCCGGTCGATGAGCAGTTCTTC.

A few counts support this clonotype. V usage is TRBV7-9 and J usage is TRBJ1-2, with unresolved D. The V and J ends lost 1 base and 0 bases respectively, with 6 bases between them. Germline CDR1 reads SEHNR; CDR2 reads FQNEAQ (reference sequence). This CDR3 has 14 residues. The CDR3 loop reads CASSLGESNYGYTF. DNA for the CDR3: TGTGCCAGCAGCTTAGGCGAATCTAACTATGGCTACACCTTC. The full variable domain, rest sourced from reference TRBV7-9 and TRBJ1-2, is DTGVSQNPRHKITKRGQNVTFRCDPISEHNRLYWYRQTLGQGPEFLTYFQNEAQLEKSRLLSDRFSAERPKGSFSTLEIQRTEQGDSAMYLCASSLGESNYGYTFGSGTRLTVV.

This CDR3 is CASSYGTGNEKLFF. CDR3 DNA: TGTGCCAGCAGTTACGGAACAGGGAATGAAAAACTGTTTTTT. This chain connects TRBV6-2 or TRBV6-3 to TRBJ1-4, with a weak D call TRBD1 (6 bases). Germline V gives CDR1 MNHEY, CDR2 SVGEGT. V gave up 2 bases and J gave up 5 bases, with 9 bases separating them. The CDR3 runs to 14 residues.

This clonotype was recorded at least ten times. The genes are TRBV14 and TRBJ2-3; tentatively, D is TRBD2 (6 bases). V was pared by 0 bases and J by 4 bases, with 11 bases between. This CDR3 has 15 residues. Per the germline V gene, CDR1 is SGHDN and CDR2 is FVKESK. The CDR3 spells CASSQERRGADTQYF. For the CDR3, the DNA is TGTGCCAGCAGCCAAGAACGGCGGGGCGCAGATACGCAGTATTTT. Variable domain in full (rest from reference TRBV14 and TRBJ2-3): EAGVTQFPSHSVIEKGQTVTLRCDPISGHDNLYWYRRVMGKEIKFLLHFVKESKQDESGMPNNRFLAERTGGTYSTLKVQPAELEDSGVYFCASSQERRGADTQYFGPGTRLTVL.

This clonotype was seen a handful of times. The gene calls are TRBV27 and TRBJ2-3; D remains ambiguous. This CDR3 is built from 16 residues. CDR1 is MNHEY and CDR2 is SMNVEV in the germline V gene (reference sequence). Trimming stripped 3 bases from V and 0 bases from J, with 13 bases between. CDR3 in DNA: TGTGCCAGCAGTTTGTATGGGTGGGTCAGCACAGATACGCAGTATTTT. It encodes CASSLYGWVSTDTQYF.

This clonotype showed up many times. This chain links TRBV15 with TRBJ2-4; D unclear. Germline loops: CDR1 LNHNV, CDR2 YYDKDF (reference sequence). CDR3 size: 12 residues. V was pared by 1 base and J by 6 bases, with 4 bases between. In DNA, the CDR3 is TGTGCCACCAGCAGAGTGGGAAACATTCAGTACTTC. It is translated as CATSRVGNIQYF.

This clonotype was detected many times. The chain has TRBV12-3 or TRBV12-4 and TRBJ1-5; 9 bases line up with TRBD1. The CDR3 is 14 amino acids. V was pared by 8 bases and J by 1 base, with 3 bases of the junction left unmatched. The CDR3 sequence is CASAGTGSNQPQHF. Here the CDR3 DNA reads TGTGCCAGCGCCGGGACAGGGAGCAATCAGCCCCAGCATTTT.